Listed here are 23 T cell receptor beta chains from one sample, sequenced in a study of cytomegalovirus exposure and HLA in healthy donors (dated by TCRdb to the late 2010s). Library preparation used the immunoSEQ multiplex PCR assay. For the multiplex PCR, a mixture combining 60 forward primers for TCR Vbeta segments and 13 reverse primers for TCR Jbeta segments was used. The table comes from immuneACCESS by way of TCRdb, which keeps in-frame sequences with V and J called. Part of the clones is missing from these tables; in studies checked, under half for an unresolved V gene and the rest for unknown reasons. In this sample the table shows about 140,000 clones, more than 75% of which occur a single time. Of the sample, about 6.8% falls within the top ten clones. Sequenced material: PBMCs. The origin of the receptors is a woman aged 40-49 years in good health and CMV-seropositive.

The rearrangement links TRBV29-1 to TRBJ1-1, with 9 bases identical to TRBD1. The J segment lost 1 base and the V segment lost 8 bases, leaving 5 bases of the junction unmatched. CDR3 length equals 13 residues. Germline lookup yields CDR1 SQVTM and CDR2 ANQGSEA. The CDR3 loop reads CSTGQGRNTEAFF. Here the CDR3 DNA reads TGCAGCACAGGACAGGGGAGGAACACTGAAGCTTTCTTT.

The gene calls are TRBV28 and TRBJ1-2, with 9 bases aligning to TRBD1. The CDR3 is made up of 13 amino acids. The J segment lost 6 bases and the V segment lost 6 bases, leaving 5 bases of the junction unmatched. Germline V gene sequence: CDR1 MDHEN, CDR2 SYDVKM. This chain's CDR3 is CASSNRGRDGYTF. The CDR3 DNA is TGTGCCAGCAGCAACAGGGGGCGCGATGGCTACACCTTC.

V gene TRBV13 combines with J gene TRBJ2-3, with 11 bases matching TRBD2. The CDR3 loop spans 16 amino acids. The trim removed 5 bases at V and 2 bases at J, leaving 6 bases unmatched. The germline CDR1 and CDR2 sequences are PRHDT and FYEKMQ (reference sequence). The CDR3 sequence is CASSVAGGPDTDTQYF. For the CDR3, the DNA is TGTGCCAGCAGCGTAGCGGGAGGGCCTGACACAGATACGCAGTATTTT.

This chain joins TRBV28 and TRBJ1-4; D call uncertain. V dropped 10 bases and J dropped 0 bases, with 9 bases sitting between them. The CDR3 runs 13 residues. Per germline, CDR1 MDHEN and CDR2 SYDVKM. CDR3 DNA sequence: TGTGCCACAGGAGCGGCAACTAATGAAAAACTGTTTTTT. This codes for CATGAATNEKLFF.

The rearrangement joins TRBV7-2 to TRBJ2-1; D is possibly TRBD2 (6 bases). The germline CDR1 and CDR2 sequences are SGHTA and FQGNSA. This CDR3 is built from 15 residues. Trimming stripped 5 bases from V and 0 bases from J, with 11 bases between. CDR3 DNA sequence: TGTGCCAGCAGCCCGCGGGACTCCTCCTACAATGAGCAGTTCTTC. Encoded protein: CASSPRDSSYNEQFF.

The J gene is TRBJ1-1, the V gene TRBV29-1; D possibly corresponds to TRBD1 (5 bases). The V gene lost 7 bases and the J gene lost 5 bases, with 17 bases spanning the gap. Germline V gene lookup returns CDR1 SQVTM and CDR2 ANQGSEA. The CDR3 has 13 residues. The CDR3 is CSASTAKGTEAFF. The CDR3 DNA sequence: TGCAGCGCCTCGACAGCCAAGGGGACTGAAGCTTTCTTT.

This clone appeared once. For the CDR3, the DNA is TGTGCCAGCAGTGAAACAGGGGGCGCAGAAGCTTTCTTT. Its translation is CASSETGGAEAFF. This chain connects TRBV2 to TRBJ1-1; TRBD1 aligns across 9 bases. The CDR3 has 13 residues. The germline CDR1 and CDR2 sequences are SNHLY and FYNNEI. J was trimmed by 8 bases and V by 2 bases; bases with no gene match: 3.

The chain couples TRBV19 to TRBJ2-1; 9 bases line up with TRBD2. After removal of 4 bases from V and 8 bases from J, the junction contained 6 bases not matched to a gene. The length of the CDR3 is 14 residues. The germline V gene encodes CDR1 LNHDA and CDR2 SQIVND (reference sequence). As DNA, the CDR3 is TGTGCCAGTAGTACAGGCGGGAGGGCCTATGAGCAGTTCTTC. Translation gives CASSTGGRAYEQFF.

The V gene is TRBV28, the J gene TRBJ2-7, with TRBD2 matching 10 bases. The CDR3 runs to 13 residues. The V and J ends lost 4 bases and 6 bases, in that order; junction bases with no gene match: 3. Germline-derived CDR1 and CDR2 are MDHEN and SYDVKM. This CDR3 is CASSSRLAGEQYF. For the CDR3, the DNA is TGTGCCAGCAGTTCTAGACTAGCGGGCGAGCAGTACTTC.

The chain employs TRBV6-1 and TRBJ1-3; tentatively, D is TRBD1 (5 bases). Trimming took 10 bases from V and 2 from J, leaving 12 bases between them. This CDR3 has 13 residues. Germline CDR1 and CDR2: MNHNS and SASEGT. The chain's CDR3 is CATTGGTGNTIYF. The DNA for the CDR3 is TGTGCCACGACGGGGGGAACTGGAAACACCATATATTTT.

This clone was recorded a few times. This chain connects TRBV2 to TRBJ1-2; D call uncertain. The CDR3 spans 17 residues. The germline V gene has CDR1 SNHLY and CDR2 FYNNEI. V was cut by 6 bases and J by 0 bases, with 20 bases left in between. The CDR3 loop reads CASSDPGGLPANYGYTF. CDR3 nucleotides: TGTGCCAGCAGCGACCCGGGAGGGCTGCCAGCTAACTATGGCTACACCTTC.

This clone was counted only a few times. The chain carries TRBV11-2 and TRBJ2-1; unclear D gene. The CDR3 is 13 amino acids. V was clipped by 4 bases and J by 6 bases, with 10 bases between them. Germline V lookup: CDR1 SGHAT, CDR2 FQNNGV. In DNA, the CDR3 is TGTGCCAGCAGCTCTCTACCGCGCAATGAGCAGTTCTTC. Translating gives CASSSLPRNEQFF.

V usage is TRBV5-4 and J usage is TRBJ2-3; D might be TRBD2 (5 bases). With 5 bases removed from V and 0 bases from J, the gap between germline ends came to 16 bases. This CDR3 spans 16 amino acids. Germline lookup yields CDR1 SGHNT and CDR2 YYREEE (reference sequence). This CDR3 is CASSFGRVASTDTQYF. CDR3 nucleotides: TGTGCCAGCAGTTTCGGGCGGGTTGCTAGCACAGATACGCAGTATTTT.

The rearrangement uses TRBV5-4 and TRBJ2-3; 10 bases agree with TRBD2. This CDR3 is built from 15 residues. V was pared by 0 bases and J by 9 bases, with 7 bases of the junction left unmatched. Germline assignment: CDR1 SGHNT and CDR2 YYREEE (reference sequence). The CDR3 spells CASSLGLAGDKTQYF. CDR3 in DNA: TGTGCCAGCAGCTTGGGTCTAGCGGGAGATAAAACGCAGTATTTT.

CDR3: CASRDMGLAGYNEQFF. Here the CDR3 DNA reads TGTGCCAGCAGAGATATGGGACTAGCGGGTTACAATGAGCAGTTCTTC. V usage is TRBV5-4 and J usage is TRBJ2-1; 12 nucleotides line up with TRBD2. The CDR3 has 16 amino acids. V lost 5 bases to trimming and J lost 4 bases; unmatched junction nucleotides: 7. The germline V gene encodes CDR1 SGHNT and CDR2 YYREEE (reference sequence).

This clone was detected only a few times. The J gene is TRBJ2-7, the V gene TRBV2; 8 bases fit TRBD1. J was trimmed by 3 bases and V by 5 bases; bases with no gene match: 9. The CDR3 runs to 15 residues. Germline CDR1 and CDR2: SNHLY and FYNNEI. As DNA, the CDR3 is TGTGCCAGCAGTAACAGGGGGAGCGCATACTACGAGCAGTACTTC. This translates into CASSNRGSAYYEQYF. Full variable domain (rest looked up from reference TRBV2 and TRBJ2-7): EPEVTQTPSHQVTQMGQEVILRCVPISNHLYFYWYRQILGQKVEFLVSFYNNEISEKSEIFDDQFSVERPDGSNFTLKIRSTKLEDSAMYFCASSNRGSAYYEQYFGPGTRLTVT.

The chain combines TRBV29-1 with TRBJ1-2; 10 bases agree with TRBD1. In germline, CDR1 is SQVTM, CDR2 ANQGSEA. CDR3 length equals 14 residues. V shed 3 bases, J shed 7 bases, and the junction held 8 bases outside the gene matches. CDR3 bases: TGCAGCGTTGAGCCGGGACAGGGGACGTCTGGCTACACCTTC. Translation gives CSVEPGQGTSGYTF.

The chain couples TRBV19 to TRBJ1-5; no firm D call. The ends were cut back, 3 bases at V and 0 bases at J, with 15 bases in the middle. Germline V gene sequence: CDR1 LNHDA, CDR2 SQIVND (reference sequence). The CDR3 totals 17 residues. Here the CDR3 DNA reads TGTGCCAGTAGTATCGGCGGGTCGAAGGTTAGCAATCAGCCCCAGCATTTT. This sequence encodes CASSIGGSKVSNQPQHF.

The J gene is TRBJ2-5, the V gene TRBV5-1; tentative D call: TRBD2 (6 bases). The end of the DNA aligns better with TRBJ2-7, so the J call may be wrong. Germline assignment: CDR1 SGHRS and CDR2 YFSETQ. This CDR3 is built from 15 residues. CDR3 residues: CASSEGRGAGYEQYF. CDR3 nucleotide sequence: TGCGCCAGCAGCGAAGGGCGGGGAGCGGGCTACGAGCAGTACTTC.

The rearrangement links TRBV30 to TRBJ1-5; D gene ambiguous. The CDR3 runs to 14 residues. V was trimmed by 0 bases and J by 5 bases, leaving 11 bases between them. Germline values: CDR1 GTSNPN, CDR2 SVGIG (reference sequence). CDR3: CAWSVLWSYQPQHF. In DNA form, the CDR3 reads TGTGCCTGGAGTGTTCTCTGGAGCTATCAGCCCCAGCATTTT.

The chain has TRBV11-2 and TRBJ2-7; 7 positions match TRBD2. Germline V gene data show CDR1 as SGHAT and CDR2 as FQNNGV. Trimming took 1 base from V and 2 from J; bases not matched to a gene: 5. The CDR3 consists of 15 residues. For the CDR3, the DNA is TGTGCCAGCAGCTTAGGTAGCGGGTCCACCTACGAGCAGTACTTC. This codes for CASSLGSGSTYEQYF.

This chain uses TRBV5-4 with TRBJ2-7; a possible D gene is TRBD2 (6 bases). The germline gives CDR1 SGHNT, CDR2 YYREEE (reference sequence). The CDR3 spans 15 residues. V was pared by 0 bases and J by 1 base, with 11 bases between. The CDR3 nucleotides are TGTGCCAGCAGCTTGGGCTTTGGGGGGTCCTACGAGCAGTACTTC. Its protein is CASSLGFGGSYEQYF.

V is TRBV7-6 and J is TRBJ2-5; tentatively, D is TRBD1 (5 bases). The V end lost 2 bases, the J end lost 4 bases, and 20 bases lay between the germline ends. In germline, CDR1 is SGHVS, CDR2 FNYEAQ. This CDR3 comprises 17 residues. CDR3 nucleotides: TGTGCCAGCAGCTTAAAGGGGCCGATTTTCCGTCCAGAGACCCAGTACTTC. Translation gives CASSLKGPIFRPETQYF.